The rows below give T cell receptor beta chains drawn from one sample of a study of Ad26.COV2.S vaccination and SARS-CoV-2 variants. Assay: immunoSEQ multiplex PCR; the TCRdb copy retains only in-frame clones and omits some. The sample shows approximately 300,000 clones, just over 85% of them seen only once. The material was peripheral blood, obtained in a trial of Ad26.COV2.S vaccine versus placebo. The receptors were sampled from a person aged 18-65 years who received the Ad26.COV2.S COVID-19 vaccine or a placebo. The CDR3 runs from the conserved cysteine through the conserved F or W. A D gene is named only where the DNA matches it firmly. Clone size appears in some rows only: once, few, many, or a class for an expanded clone.

V,size,J,D,CDR3,DNA
TRBV7-6,once,TRBJ1-5,-,CASSAQGGGPQHF,TGTGCCAGCAGCGCCCAGGGAGGGGGACCCCAGCATTTT
TRBV2,-,TRBJ2-7,TRBD1,CASSLTTGEYF,TGTGCCAGCAGTCTAACTACAGGGGAGTACTTC
TRBV19,few,TRBJ1-1,-,CASSRQGEGTEAFF,TGTGCCAGTAGTAGGCAGGGAGAAGGCACTGAAGCTTTCTTT
TRBV5-4,-,TRBJ2-5,-,CASSLLGRGQETQYF,TGTGCCAGCAGTCTCCTTGGGCGCGGGCAAGAGACCCAGTACTTC
TRBV20-1,-,TRBJ1-2,-,CSATNYGYTF,TGCAGTGCTACTAACTATGGCTACACCTTC
TRBV7-8,-,TRBJ2-5,-,CASSPRTRLTIRVETQYF,TGTGCCAGCAGCCCGAGAACTCGACTAACGATACGGGTAGAGACCCAGTACTTC
TRBV6-2/TRBV6-3,once,TRBJ2-3,TRBD1,CASSRDRGPSMQYF,TGTGCCAGCAGCCGGGACAGGGGCCCCTCCATGCAGTATTTT
TRBV6-2/TRBV6-3,-,TRBJ2-2,-,CASSYPRFLQGINTGELFF,TGTGCCAGCAGTTACCCCCGTTTTCTTCAGGGAATCAACACCGGGGAGCTGTTTTTT
TRBV24-1,-,TRBJ1-5,-,CATSDAHQEVGNQPQHF,TGTGCCACCAGTGATGCCCACCAGGAGGTTGGCAATCAGCCCCAGCATTTT
TRBV7-3,-,TRBJ1-1,-,CASSTQGNTEAFF,TGTGCCAGCAGCACTCAGGGGAACACTGAAGCTTTCTTT
TRBV7-7,-,TRBJ2-2,TRBD2,CASTSGGAFGELFF,TGTGCCAGTACTAGCGGGGGGGCCTTCGGGGAGCTGTTTTTT
TRBV5-6,-,TRBJ1-1,TRBD1,CASSQTGGIAEAFF,TGTGCCAGCAGCCAAACAGGGGGCATCGCTGAAGCTTTCTTT
TRBV9,once,TRBJ2-5,-,CASSPRAGVGQETQYF,TGTGCCAGCAGCCCCCGGGCAGGGGTCGGCCAAGAGACCCAGTACTTC
TRBV10-2,-,TRBJ2-7,-,CASSDPRDRTYEQYF,TGCGCCAGCAGTGACCCTAGGGACCGAACATACGAGCAGTACTTC
TRBV5-1,-,TRBJ2-5,-,CASSLGAVQETQYF,TGCGCCAGCAGCTTGGGGGCGGTCCAAGAGACCCAGTACTTC
TRBV29-1,-,TRBJ2-7,TRBD2,CSASWGGFYEQYF,TGCAGCGCCTCTTGGGGAGGGTTCTACGAGCAGTACTTC
TRBV6-5,once,TRBJ1-2,-,CASSYSSGLNYGYTF,TGTGCCAGCAGTTACTCGAGTGGCCTTAACTATGGCTACACCTTC
TRBV27,-,TRBJ1-2,-,CASSSRDGYTF,TGTGCCAGCAGTTCCAGGGATGGCTACACCTTC
TRBV7-3,-,TRBJ2-6,-,CASSPGGAGANVLTF,TGTGCCAGCAGCCCCGGTGGGGCTGGGGCCAACGTCCTGACTTTC
TRBV18,once,TRBJ2-3,-,CASSLRGGDTQYF,TGTGCCAGCTCACTAAGGGGCGGGGATACGCAGTATTTT
TRBV4-2,-,TRBJ1-1,TRBD1,CASSLIDRDSTEAFF,TGTGCCAGCAGCCTTATCGACAGGGATAGCACTGAAGCTTTCTTT
TRBV3-1/TRBV3-2,-,TRBJ1-1,TRBD1,CASSQGDRSNTEAFF,TGTGCCAGCAGCCAAGGGGACAGGTCGAACACTGAAGCTTTCTTT
TRBV16,-,TRBJ1-1,-,CASSQSRLALKADTEAFF,TGTGCCAGCAGCCAATCCCGTTTGGCCCTCAAGGCCGACACTGAAGCTTTCTTT
TRBV20-1,-,TRBJ2-7,-,CSASGQIDTYEQYF,TGCAGTGCTAGTGGCCAAATCGATACCTACGAGCAGTACTTC
TRBV4-3,-,TRBJ2-1,-,CASSQDGYSYNEQFF,TGCGCCAGCAGCCAAGATGGATACTCCTACAATGAGCAGTTCTTC
TRBV7-2,-,TRBJ2-3,TRBD2,CASSSTPRGGADTQYF,TGTGCCAGCAGCTCTACCCCTCGCGGGGGGGCAGATACGCAGTATTTT
TRBV4-1,few,TRBJ1-2,-,CASSQDPNYGYTF,TGCGCCAGCAGCCAAGATCCCAACTATGGCTACACCTTC
TRBV3-1/TRBV3-2,-,TRBJ2-3,TRBD2,CASSRGTSGGAAPRDTQYF,TGTGCCAGCAGCCGAGGGACTAGCGGGGGGGCGGCTCCCCGAGATACGCAGTATTTT
TRBV18,-,TRBJ2-7,TRBD2,CASSIGEGYEQYF,TGTGCCAGCTCCATAGGGGAGGGCTACGAGCAGTACTTC
TRBV11-2,-,TRBJ2-7,TRBD1,CASTSDRSTYEQYF,TGTGCCAGCACCTCGGACAGGAGTACCTACGAGCAGTACTTC
TRBV7-6,-,TRBJ2-6,-,CASSRAAPGANVLTF,TGTGCCAGCAGCAGGGCGGCTCCTGGGGCCAACGTCCTGACTTTC
TRBV12-3/TRBV12-4,-,TRBJ1-1,-,CASSRSIEAFF,TGTGCCAGCAGTAGGAGTATTGAAGCTTTCTTT
TRBV9,-,TRBJ1-6,-,CASSVNNSPLHF,TGTGCCAGCAGCGTGAACAATTCACCCCTCCACTTT
TRBV6-1,once,TRBJ1-3,-,CASSERGGSGNTIYF,TGTGCCAGCAGTGAAAGGGGAGGCTCTGGAAACACCATATATTTT
TRBV11-2,-,TRBJ1-6,-,CASSSREESPLHF,TGTGCCAGCAGCTCCAGGGAAGAATCACCCCTCCACTTT
TRBV9,once,TRBJ1-3,TRBD1,CASSATGGSGNTIYF,TGTGCCAGCAGCGCAACAGGGGGCTCTGGAAACACCATATATTTT
TRBV29-1,-,TRBJ1-2,-,CSVEVGQGKYGYTF,TGCAGCGTTGAAGTTGGGCAGGGAAAATATGGCTACACCTTC
TRBV14,-,TRBJ1-6,-,CASRVGVNSPLHF,TGTGCCAGCAGGGTAGGGGTAAATTCACCCCTCCACTTT
TRBV7-8,-,TRBJ1-6,-,CASSFGGQSSPLHF,TGTGCCAGCAGCTTCGGCGGACAATCCTCACCCCTCCACTTT
TRBV29-1,-,TRBJ1-2,TRBD1,CSVDGRGLGGYTF,TGCAGCGTTGACGGCAGGGGGTTAGGGGGCTACACCTTC
TRBV9,once,TRBJ2-3,-,CASSVEIRDTQYF,TGTGCCAGCAGCGTAGAGATCCGAGATACGCAGTATTTT
TRBV19,few,TRBJ1-5,TRBD1,CASSIDRATTQPQHF,TGTGCCAGTAGTATCGACAGGGCCACCACTCAGCCCCAGCATTTT
TRBV30,-,TRBJ1-2,TRBD1,CAWTTPPGQGAF,TGTGCCTGGACCACACCTCCGGGACAGGGAGCTTTC
TRBV7-6,-,TRBJ2-4,-,CASSPSPGSRNIQYF,TGTGCCAGCAGCCCCTCTCCGGGATCGAGGAACATTCAGTACTTC
TRBV6-2/TRBV6-3,-,TRBJ1-1,-,CASSRPMNTEAFF,TGTGCCAGCAGCAGACCCATGAACACTGAAGCTTTCTTT
TRBV6-5,few,TRBJ1-5,TRBD1,CASSRTGDINQPQHF,TGTGCCAGCTCGCGGACAGGGGATATCAATCAGCCCCAGCATTTT
TRBV27,-,TRBJ1-2,TRBD1,CASSPGTGYNYGYTF,TGTGCCAGCAGTCCTGGGACAGGATACAACTATGGCTACACCTTC
TRBV19,-,TRBJ1-1,-,CASSARYTEAFF,TGTGCCAGTAGTGCCCGATACACTGAAGCTTTCTTT